This TCR beta chain is drawn from a study of identical twins. TCRdb recomputed calls from the 5' RACE reads with MiXCR, one row per CDR3 protein. The sample has more than 350,000 distinct CDR3 sequences; 9% to 10% are singletons. In its sample, this clonotype was seen many times. This receptor was obtained from a woman aged 50 to 60 in good health. The specimen sequenced was naive T cells sorted from blood.

The CDR3 DNA reads TGTGCCACCACCCAACCGGGCGCGGGGAGCTACGAGCAGTACTTC. As protein: CATTQPGAGSYEQYF. The chain has TRBV15 and TRBJ2-7; a weak D match, TRBD2 (6 bases). Per the germline V gene, CDR1 is LNHNV and CDR2 is YYDKDF (reference sequence). The CDR3 runs 15 residues. V was shortened by 7 bases and J by 3 bases, with 19 bases between the two germline ends. Filled out from reference TRBV15 and TRBJ2-7, the complete variable domain reads DAMVIQNPRYQVTQFGKPVTLSCSQTLNHNVMYWYQQKSSQAPKLLFHYYDKDFNNEADTPDNFQSRRPNTSFCFLDIRSPGLGDTAMYLCATTQPGAGSYEQYFGPGTRLTVT.